This T cell receptor (beta chain) is drawn from a study of blood T cell repertoires in COVID-19. Germline V gene sequence: CDR1 MNHEY, CDR2 SMNVEV (reference sequence). This CDR3 region has 17 residues. V lost 6 bases to trimming and J lost 5 bases; unmatched junction nucleotides: 12. Method: immunoSEQ multiplex PCR; TCRdb's copy keeps in-frame clones and lacks some. The sample holds a few hundred thousand clones, approximately 83% seen once. The rearrangement uses TRBV27 and TRBJ2-2, with TRBD2 matching 10 bases. The TCR sequence derives from a woman in her 40s with acute COVID-19. Sequenced input: PBMCs or T cells enriched from blood (not recorded which). For the CDR3, the DNA is TGTGCCAGCAGGGCCGGGGCTAGCGGGGGCATAACCGGGGAGCTGTTTTTT. This sequence encodes CASRAGASGGITGELFF.